A selection of T cell receptor beta chains follows, all from one sample in a study of T cells in localized non-small cell lung cancer. Libraries were prepared by immunoSEQ multiplex PCR; TCRdb keeps only in-frame clonotypes and omits some of them. The sample has tens of thousands of clones, 70% to 90% seen once. The source material was PBMCs, sampled before any cancer treatment. These receptors were taken from a woman aged 35 to 70 with stage II squamous cell lung carcinoma. Both conserved end residues are part of each CDR3.

TRBV30,TRBJ1-5,CAWSEGGEAQPQHF
TRBV7-8,TRBJ2-5,CASSSETQYF
TRBV5-1,TRBJ2-7,CASSPGPGAYEQYF
TRBV19,.,CASSMEGGSYEQYF
TRBV25-1,TRBJ2-3,CASSESGDTQYF
TRBV2,TRBJ1-1,CASSVEGIGKAEAFF
TRBV7-9,TRBJ2-2,CASSPGTSANTGELFF
TRBV28,TRBJ1-4,CASSLPTGSNEKLFF
TRBV29-1,TRBJ1-1,CSVEGQGGTEAFF
TRBV2,TRBJ2-1,CASRRTSGIIYNEQFF
TRBV5-1,TRBJ2-2,CASNAGTSGRGGYTGELFF
TRBV27,TRBJ2-5,CASRGGTSGTETQYF
TRBV18,TRBJ1-4,CASSQSGRGSNEKLFF
TRBV6-4,TRBJ1-2,CASSDSFRGGYTF
TRBV7-9,TRBJ2-7,CASSSSSVSYEQYF
TRBV28,TRBJ1-1,CASSSTAIRAFF
TRBV19,TRBJ2-2,CASRAGVITGELFF
TRBV18,TRBJ2-2,CASSPPGGLTGELFF
TRBV5-1,TRBJ1-3,CASSLATGSSGNTIYF
TRBV5-4,TRBJ2-1,CASSSEVGSSYNEQFF
TRBV7-9,TRBJ2-5,CASSLGASTRGYQETQYF
TRBV6-4,TRBJ2-2,CASSATPGDGELFF
TRBV11-2,TRBJ2-5,CASRKTKETQYF
TRBV9,TRBJ1-2,CASSVDSSYGYTF
TRBV6-5,TRBJ1-2,CASSLDRARGYTF
TRBV9,TRBJ2-3,CASSVAGRYTDTQYF
TRBV11-3,TRBJ2-7,CASSLPWGVGEQYF
TRBV19,TRBJ2-7,CASSPEPGLVYEQYF
TRBV7-2,TRBJ2-3,CASSRPTDTQYF
TRBV5-6,TRBJ2-7,CASGPGQGLNEQYF
TRBV19,TRBJ2-7,CASSTLAGYEQYF
TRBV7-2,TRBJ2-1,CASSSGISGRVDEQFF
TRBV11-3,TRBJ2-1,CASSLGLAGTYNEQFF
TRBV7-2,TRBJ2-1,CASSLGADEQFF
TRBV10-2,TRBJ2-3,CASRAGTDTQYF
TRBV6-6,TRBJ1-2,CASSLGQGRGYTF
TRBV19,TRBJ1-5,CASTPRDNNQPQHF
TRBV28,TRBJ2-7,CASRDSRTGEQYF
TRBV5-1,TRBJ1-2,CASSFTGGGGYTF
TRBV11-2,TRBJ1-1,CASSWVEGGVAFF
TRBV10-3,TRBJ2-6,CAAAVGSGANVLTF
TRBV9,TRBJ1-1,CASSAAGNTEAFF
TRBV27,TRBJ2-3,CASSFWSSGRLNTQYF
TRBV7-6,TRBJ2-1,CASSLDVGVAIEQFF
TRBV5-1,TRBJ2-3,CASSSKGTDTQYF
TRBV4-2,TRBJ1-2,CASSQGEETNYGYTF
TRBV6-5,TRBJ1-6,CASSYSGQGSLSPLHF
TRBV5-1,TRBJ2-1,CASSLGQAASYNEQFF
TRBV18,TRBJ2-2,CASSPQWDLAGELFF
TRBV5-1,TRBJ1-2,CASSLRSRGYGYTF
TRBV29-1,TRBJ1-1,CSAHGTGGAGTEAFF
TRBV10-3,TRBJ2-5,CAISEPRASGTQYF